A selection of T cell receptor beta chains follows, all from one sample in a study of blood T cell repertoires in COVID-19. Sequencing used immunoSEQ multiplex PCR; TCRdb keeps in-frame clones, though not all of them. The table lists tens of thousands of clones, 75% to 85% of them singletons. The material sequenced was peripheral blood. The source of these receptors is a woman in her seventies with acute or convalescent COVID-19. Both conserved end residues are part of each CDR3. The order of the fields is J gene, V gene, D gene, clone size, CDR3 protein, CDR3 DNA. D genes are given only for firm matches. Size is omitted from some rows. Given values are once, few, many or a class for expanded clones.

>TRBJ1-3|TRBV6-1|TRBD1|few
CASSGLTGEAGNTIYF
TGTGCCAGCAGTGGGTTGACAGGGGAAGCTGGAAACACCATATATTTT
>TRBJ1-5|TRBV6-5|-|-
CASSYSMGGAQPQHF
TGTGCCAGCAGTTACTCGATGGGGGGAGCTCAGCCCCAGCATTTT
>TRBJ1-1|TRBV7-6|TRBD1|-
CASSLQPGQGGTEAFF
TGTGCCAGCAGCCTCCAACCGGGACAGGGGGGCACTGAAGCTTTCTTT
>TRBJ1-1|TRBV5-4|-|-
CASSLLLIRGGLTEAFF
TGTGCCAGCAGCTTATTATTAATTAGGGGGGGACTCACTGAAGCTTTCTTT
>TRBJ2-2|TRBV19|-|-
CASSLGGANTGELFF
TGTGCCAGTAGTCTAGGCGGTGCGAACACCGGGGAGCTGTTTTTT
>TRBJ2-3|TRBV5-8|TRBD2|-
CASSLVASGVTDTQYF
TGTGCCAGCAGCTTGGTGGCTAGCGGGGTCACAGATACGCAGTATTTT
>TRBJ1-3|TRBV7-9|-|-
CASSLSPTIYF
TGTGCCAGCAGCTTAAGCCCCACCATATATTTT
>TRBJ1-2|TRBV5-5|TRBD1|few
CASSFWNSGQVYGYTF
TGTGCCAGCAGCTTCTGGAACTCGGGACAGGTTTATGGCTACACCTTC
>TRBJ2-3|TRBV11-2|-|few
CASSIGTFQYF
TGTGCCAGCAGCATCGGGACTTTTCAGTATTTT
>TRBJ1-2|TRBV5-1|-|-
CASSLYVTENYGYTF
TGCGCCAGCAGCTTGTATGTTACAGAAAACTATGGCTACACCTTC
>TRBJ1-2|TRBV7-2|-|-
CASSFAEGDGYTF
TGTGCCAGCAGCTTTGCGGAGGGCGATGGCTACACCTTC
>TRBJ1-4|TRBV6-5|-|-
CASKARTTTNEKLFF
TGTGCCAGCAAAGCGCGGACAACAACTAATGAAAAACTGTTTTTT
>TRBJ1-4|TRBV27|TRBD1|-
CASSDRGLSNEKLFF
TGTGCCAGCAGTGACAGGGGGCTGAGTAATGAAAAACTGTTTTTT
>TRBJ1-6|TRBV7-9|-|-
CASSHGGLVSSPLHF
TGTGCCAGCAGCCATGGCGGCCTTGTGAGTTCACCCCTCCACTTT
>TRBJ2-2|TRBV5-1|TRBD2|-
CASSGYTSGGVGELFF
TGCGCCAGCAGCGGATACACTAGCGGGGGCGTCGGGGAGCTGTTTTTT
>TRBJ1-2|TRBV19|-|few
CASSRGGSYYGYTF
TGTGCCAGTAGTAGGGGGGGAAGTTACTATGGCTACACCTTC
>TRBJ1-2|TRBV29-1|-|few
CSVETGFSYLYGYTF
TGCAGCGTTGAAACAGGGTTTAGCTATCTCTATGGCTACACCTTC
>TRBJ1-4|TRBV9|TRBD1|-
CASSVGQGGEKLFF
TGTGCCAGCAGCGTCGGACAGGGGGGAGAAAAACTGTTTTTT
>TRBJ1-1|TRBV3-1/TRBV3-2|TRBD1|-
CASSQAAGGQGVGAFF
TGTGCCAGCAGCCAAGCGGCGGGGGGACAGGGCGTGGGGGCTTTCTTT
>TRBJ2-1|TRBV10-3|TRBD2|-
CAISPAGTSNEQFF
TGTGCCATCAGTCCAGCCGGGACTAGCAATGAGCAGTTCTTC
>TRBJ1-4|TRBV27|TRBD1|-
CASSPGQGPQNEKLFF
TGTGCCAGCAGTCCTGGACAGGGCCCACAAAATGAAAAACTGTTTTTT
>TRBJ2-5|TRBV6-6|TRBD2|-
CASSYSSLAGWETQYF
TGTGCCAGCAGTTACTCGAGCTTAGCGGGGTGGGAGACCCAGTACTTC
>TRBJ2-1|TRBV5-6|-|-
CASSLWPPPVAPGRNEQFF
TGTGCCAGCAGCTTGTGGCCTCCCCCCGTTGCCCCGGGAAGGAATGAGCAGTTCTTC
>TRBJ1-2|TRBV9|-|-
CASSVGASYGYTF
TGTGCCAGCAGCGTAGGAGCCTCCTATGGCTACACCTTC
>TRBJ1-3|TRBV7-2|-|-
CASSLGSTAGNTIYF
TGTGCCAGCAGCTTAGGGAGTACGGCTGGAAACACCATATATTTT
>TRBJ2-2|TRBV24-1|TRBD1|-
CATSAQGAKTGELFF
TGTGCCACCAGCGCACAGGGGGCGAAAACCGGGGAGCTGTTTTTT
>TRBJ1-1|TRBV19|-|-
CASSKYRVPDTEAFF
TGTGCCAGTAGTAAATACAGGGTTCCGGACACTGAAGCTTTCTTT
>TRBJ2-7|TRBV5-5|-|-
CASSAGLFYEQYF
TGTGCCAGCAGCGCGGGACTGTTCTACGAGCAGTACTTC
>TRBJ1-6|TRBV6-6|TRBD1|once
CASSHGQGGSSYNSPLHF
TGTGCCAGCAGTCACGGACAGGGGGGAAGCTCCTATAATTCACCCCTCCACTTT
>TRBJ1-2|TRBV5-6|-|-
CASSSDIYGYTF
TGTGCCAGCAGCTCCGACATCTATGGCTACACCTTC
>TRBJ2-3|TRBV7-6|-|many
CASSSFGGSRTDTQYF
TGTGCCAGCAGCTCCTTTGGGGGGTCCCGCACAGATACGCAGTATTTT
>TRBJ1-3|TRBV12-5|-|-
CASGLATLSGNTIYF
TGTGCTAGTGGTTTGGCTACTCTCTCTGGAAACACCATATATTTT
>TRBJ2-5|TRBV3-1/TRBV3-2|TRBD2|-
CASSQDLPSGGGARETQYF
TGTGCCAGCAGCCAAGATCTCCCTTCGGGCGGGGGGGCCCGAGAGACCCAGTACTTC
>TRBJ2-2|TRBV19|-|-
CASSMASSHGELFF
TGTGCCAGTAGTATGGCGTCTAGCCACGGGGAGCTGTTTTTT
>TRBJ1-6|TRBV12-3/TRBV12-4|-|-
CASGPGVHSPLHF
TGTGCCAGCGGCCCGGGGGTGCATTCACCCCTCCACTTT
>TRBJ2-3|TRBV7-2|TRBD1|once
CASSSWDRDGTDTQYF
TGTGCCAGCAGCTCTTGGGACAGGGACGGCACAGATACGCAGTATTTT
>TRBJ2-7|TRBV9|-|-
CASSGDRGFYEQYF
TGTGCCAGCAGCGGTGATCGGGGTTTTTACGAGCAGTACTTC
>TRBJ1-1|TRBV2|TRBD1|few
CASLGQAVTEAFF
TGTGCCAGCCTAGGACAGGCGGTCACTGAAGCTTTCTTT
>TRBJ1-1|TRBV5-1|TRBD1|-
CASSSYGTGMNTEAFF
TGCGCCAGCAGCTCGTACGGGACAGGGATGAACACTGAAGCTTTCTTT
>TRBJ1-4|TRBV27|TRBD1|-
CASSLTGGYSTNEKLFF
TGTGCCAGCAGTTTAACAGGGGGTTACTCAACTAATGAAAAACTGTTTTTT
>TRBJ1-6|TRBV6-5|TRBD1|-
CASSYSTGIISPLHF
TGTGCCAGCAGTTACTCGACAGGGATTATTTCACCCCTCCACTTT
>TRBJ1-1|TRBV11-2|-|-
CASSNAAPPTEAFF
TGTGCCAGCAGCAATGCGGCCCCCCCCACTGAAGCTTTCTTT
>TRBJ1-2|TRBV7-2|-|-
CASSHVEGPYGYTF
TGTGCCAGCAGCCACGTTGAGGGTCCCTATGGCTACACCTTC
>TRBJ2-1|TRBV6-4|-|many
CASSGGGATNEQFF
TGTGCCAGCAGTGGAGGGGGGGCCACAAATGAGCAGTTCTTC
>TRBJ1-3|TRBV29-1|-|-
CSVMGRLNSGNTIYF
TGCAGCGTTATGGGGAGGTTGAACTCTGGAAACACCATATATTTT
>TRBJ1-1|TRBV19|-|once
CASSIWEAEAFF
TGTGCCAGTAGTATCTGGGAGGCTGAAGCTTTCTTT
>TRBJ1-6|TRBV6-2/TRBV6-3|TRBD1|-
CASSYPQGAKGSPLHF
TGTGCCAGCAGTTACCCTCAGGGGGCCAAAGGCTCACCCCTCCACTTT
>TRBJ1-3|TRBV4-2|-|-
CASSQDRGGASGNTIYF
TGTGCCAGCAGCCAAGATAGGGGGGGCGCCTCTGGAAACACCATATATTTT